What follows is one T cell receptor (beta chain) and its context. The antigen is undetermined. A junction end diverges from the germline sequence, so it may reflect a read error. This specimen comes from a study of T cells in Graves' hyperthyroidism and ophthalmopathy. Broader study findings: The model foresaw ophthalmopathy a median around 6.4 months prior to onset. A model using 13 V-J features told ophthalmopathy apart from stable hyperthyroidism.

TCR beta CDR3 regions were amplified from RNA. In the first-round RT-PCR of the TCR CDR3, the HTBI primer set was used. A single record per CDR3 protein comes from TCRdb applying MiXCR to the multiplex PCR reads. This sample has about 350,000 distinct CDR3 sequences, with approximately 15% found just once. The sample was blood. The clonotype was recovered from a woman in her 30s with Graves' hyperthyroidism.

The CDR3 is CSVVRPYIEQFF. Here the CDR3 DNA reads TGCAGCGTTGTGAGGCCCTACATTGAGCAGTTCTTC. V and J are TRBV29-1 and TRBJ2-1; D is ambiguous. Germline-derived CDR1 and CDR2 are SQVTM and ANQGSEA. The CDR3 consists of 12 residues.